This TCR beta chain was captured by sequencing in a study of blood T cell repertoires in COVID-19. Across the whole study: Samples taken during acute and convalescent COVID-19 were collected in the United States, Italy and Spain. PBMCs, B-cell-depleted T cells, or T cells were the source of the cDNA or gDNA that made up the material.

Data came from immunoSEQ multiplex PCR; TCRdb stores just in-frame clones and leaves some out. Of 390,000 or so clones in the sample, roughly 86% are singletons; the top ten hold under 11%. Recruited during active infection, patients (from Seattle) were subsequently followed longitudinally. This clonotype originated in a woman aged 30 to 39 with COVID-19, enrolled during active disease. The sample consisted of peripheral blood.

The DNA for the CDR3 is TGTGCCAGCAGTTACTCGGACAACTCCTACGAGCAGTACTTC. It codes for CASSYSDNSYEQYF. This sequence joins TRBV6-5 and TRBJ2-7, with a weak D call TRBD1 (5 bases). Between the trimmed V and J ends, which lost 0 bases and 0 bases, there was a span of 6 bases. The CDR3 sequence is 14 residues long. Looked up from germline, CDR1 is MNHEY and CDR2 is SVGAGI.